The next 8 T cell receptor beta chains were all read from a single sample in a study of spatial heterogeneity in lung cancer. Study outcomes and limitations: Tumor mutation count correlated with how many alpha and beta TCRs expanded intratumorally.

TCRdb re-called the 5' RACE reads through MiXCR, storing one row per CDR3 protein. The table has about 6,900 distinct CDR3 sequences, approximately 12% seen once; the top ten hold 20% to 25%. Their target antigens are unknown. The sample's time point: sample taken at primary tumor resection. Sample: lung tumor tissue, taken at surgery. The receptor set was obtained from a male donor with early-stage non-small cell lung cancer.

This clonotype occurred many times. This beta chain came through as a stray read in a library set up for alpha chains, and its size says little. The DNA for the CDR3 is TGTGCCCTGGAAGGAGATTATGGCTACACCTTC. The encoded protein is CALEGDYGYTF. J is TRBJ1-2 and V is TRBV28; D is undetermined. In germline, CDR1 is MDHEN, CDR2 SYDVKM. This CDR3 is built from 11 residues. The V gene lost 11 bases and the J gene lost 5 bases, with 12 bases spanning the gap.

Note on this clonotype: The library was built for alpha chains, so this beta chain is an off-target read and its size means little. V gene TRBV6-5 combines with J gene TRBJ1-2; no clear D gene. The CDR3 length is 12 residues. Germline V gives CDR1 MNHEY, CDR2 SVGAGI. Trimming took 4 bases from V and 8 from J, leaving 11 bases between them. As DNA, the CDR3 is TGTGCCAGCAGTTCCACCCCGCGAGGCTACACCTTC. Its protein product is CASSSTPRGYTF.

In its sample, this clonotype was seen many times. For a library built for alpha chains, this beta chain is a stray read; little rests on its size. This chain joins TRBV27 and TRBJ2-3, with a possible D match to TRBD2 (7 bases). This CDR3 has 13 residues. V was clipped by 8 bases and J by 4 bases, with 13 bases between them. In germline, CDR1 is MNHEY, CDR2 SMNVEV (reference sequence). In DNA, the CDR3 is TGTGCCAGCGGGAGGGGGGATGCAGATACGCAGTATTTT. Translation: CASGRGDADTQYF.

By sample share, this clonotype is medium-sized. Because the library targeted alpha chains, this beta chain is an off-target read whose size means little. J is TRBJ2-3 and V is TRBV6-6, with TRBD1 as a possible D gene (6 bases). Germline loops: CDR1 MNHNY, CDR2 SVGAGI (reference sequence). The CDR3 runs to 14 residues. With 5 bases removed from V and 2 bases from J, the gap between germline ends came to 11 bases. The CDR3 sequence is CASSTGILTDTQYF. As DNA, the CDR3 is TGTGCCAGCAGTACAGGGATCCTCACAGATACGCAGTATTTT.

In its sample, this clonotype was seen many times. This beta chain lies outside the target of a library built for alpha chains; its clone size means little. CDR3 sequence (DNA): TGCAGTGCTAGAGGAGCACAGGGCGGGGGCTACACCTTC. It yields the protein CSARGAQGGGYTF. This chain links TRBV20-1 with TRBJ1-2, with a tentative D call TRBD1 (6 bases). This CDR3 is built from 13 residues. The V end was cut by 1 base, the J end by 8 bases, with 14 bases between. The V gene's germline CDR1 is DFQATT and CDR2 SNEGSKA (reference sequence).

Concerning this clonotype itself: This beta chain represents an off-target read in a library built for alpha chains; its size is of limited meaning. This CDR3 reads CSAKGVYLSGNTIYF. DNA of the CDR3: TGCAGTGCTAAGGGGGTATACCTCTCTGGAAACACCATATATTTT. The V call is TRBV20-1, the J call TRBJ1-3; weak D call: TRBD1 (6 bases). The CDR3 consists of 15 residues. Per the germline V gene, CDR1 is DFQATT and CDR2 is SNEGSKA (reference sequence). V dropped 4 bases and J dropped 0 bases, with 13 bases sitting between them.

This clonotype appeared many times. This beta chain is an off-target read within a library intended for alpha chains, so its frequency means little. The chain links TRBV2 to TRBJ2-3, with TRBD2 as a possible D gene (7 bases). V was cut by 9 bases and J by 2 bases, with 15 bases left in between. The germline CDR1 and CDR2 sequences are SNHLY and FYNNEI. The CDR3 spans 14 residues. The CDR3 reads CARRGGGPTDTQYF. The CDR3 DNA reads TGTGCCAGAAGGGGGGGAGGGCCCACAGATACGCAGTATTTT.

This clonotype is classed as medium-sized. The library was built for alpha chains, so this beta chain is an off-target read and its size means little. J is TRBJ2-7 and V is TRBV5-6, with 12 nucleotides matching TRBD2. CDR3 size: 15 residues. Germline CDR1 is SGHDT and CDR2 is YYEEEE. Trimming took 4 bases from V and 0 from J; bases not matched to a gene: 2. CDR3 in DNA: TGTGCCAGCAGCCGACTAGCGGGAGCCTCCTACGAGCAGTACTTC. This encodes CASSRLAGASYEQYF.